This TCR beta chain was recorded in a study of brain metastases from non-small cell lung cancer. Findings of the study overall: In about 64% of brain metastases, T-cell clones were expanded compared with matched primary tumors. Fewer infiltrating T cells were found in brain metastases than primaries. Brain metastases shared most TCR repertoire with primaries, with sparse T cells.

As for this clone: Its antigen is currently unknown.

CDR3 length: 15 amino acids. The V gene's germline CDR1 is SGHVS and CDR2 FNYEAQ. The V gene end was trimmed by 2 bases and the J gene end by 5 bases; junction bases not matched to a gene: 6. Produced via immunoSEQ multiplex PCR; TCRdb's table is partial and in-frame only. The data hold 1,500 to 2,000 clones, with more than 80% observed a single time. Sequenced: tissue from a brain metastasis. The clonotype comes from a donor aged 40 or older with non-small cell lung cancer. J is TRBJ2-7 and V is TRBV7-6, with TRBD1 identical over 10 bases. CDR3 loop: CASSLSGTGENEQYF. CDR3 nucleotides: TGTGCCAGCAGCTTATCCGGGACAGGGGAGAACGAGCAGTACTTC.